This T cell receptor beta chain was obtained from a study of control samples from healthy donors and cancer patients (dated by TCRdb to the early 2020s). Remarks on this clone: The clone's antigen remains unknown. One base away there is no much larger clone; base qualities are not given.

Receptor amplification or capture employed the immunoSEQ multiplex PCR assay. TCRdb stores this immuneACCESS table with in-frame sequences only. Part of the clones is absent; in the studies checked, under half of the shortfall reflects unresolved V genes, and no reason is known for the rest. The sample includes more than 95,000 clones, with over 90% observed a single time. Of the sample, roughly 2.7% is held by the ten largest clones. The CDR3 runs 13 residues from the cysteine to the phenylalanine. The CDR3 DNA has 39 bases and is translated from base 1. According to the germline V gene, CDR1 reads SGHRS and CDR2 reads YFSETQ. V is shortened by 4 bases, J by 9 bases, and the region joining them spans 14 bases.

Material: blood. The chain couples TRBV5-1 to TRBJ2-1; the D segment may tentatively be TRBD1 or TRBD2, each giving 5 matched bases. This sequence originates from a man aged 30 to 39 in good health. The nucleotides are TGCGCCAGCAGCCCCGATGGGGGAAGTGAGCAGTTCTTC. Its amino acids are CASSPDGGSEQFF.